A selection of T cell receptor beta chains follows, all from one sample in a study of a mutant IDH1 vaccine in newly diagnosed glioma. These receptors have no identified antigens. Here immunoSEQ multiplex PCR was the method, and the copy in TCRdb shows in-frame clones only, minus some. The sample includes around 35,000 clones, roughly 83% of them seen just once. Here the sequenced sample was PBMCs, taken from a glioma patient whose treatment included an IDH1 peptide vaccine. Receptor source: a young man with glioma. CDR3s include the opening cysteine and the closing phenylalanine or tryptophan. The D gene is left open where the match is weak. The size entry is marked missing in some rows and otherwise reads once, few, many or a size class.

V gene	clone size	J gene	D gene	CDR3 length	CDR3 DNA	CDR3 protein
TRBV25-1	-	TRBJ1-6	-	14	TGTGCCAGCAGTGAAAGCGGCAGGGGTTCACCCCTCCACTTT	CASSESGRGSPLHF
TRBV12-5	-	TRBJ2-1	TRBD2	16	TGTGCTAGTGGACTGACTAGCGGGGGACCTTACAATGAGCAGTTCTTC	CASGLTSGGPYNEQFF
TRBV30	-	TRBJ1-2	-	12	TGTGCCTGGAGTGGCGGCAGGGGAGGGTCCTCATTC	CAWSGGRGGSSF
TRBV30	once	TRBJ2-7	-	17	TGTGCCTGGAGTTTGACGCAACGGGACACCATCCCCTACGAGCAGTACTTC	CAWSLTQRDTIPYEQYF
TRBV12-1	few	TRBJ1-1	-	12	TGTGCCAGCAGCCAGGGGGCCCGGGAAGCTTTCTTT	CASSQGAREAFF
TRBV2	-	TRBJ1-4	TRBD1	16	TGTGCCAGCAGTGATGCGATGGACAGGGGTAATGAAAAACTGTTTTTT	CASSDAMDRGNEKLFF
TRBV5-4	-	TRBJ1-1	-	15	TGTGCCAGCAGCTTAGGGGCGTCAGGCGGGTATGGCGCTTTCTTT	CASSLGASGGYGAFF
TRBV6-6	-	TRBJ2-7	-	11	TGTGCCACCGGCCCCCCCTACGAGCAGTACTTC	CATGPPYEQYF
TRBV18	-	TRBJ2-1	-	15	TGTGCCAGCTCACCAGGGCTAGCTGCGGAGAATGAGCAGTTCTTC	CASSPGLAAENEQFF
TRBV9	-	TRBJ1-3	-	15	TGTGCCAGCAGTCCCGGACACATCTCTGGAAACACCATATATTTT	CASSPGHISGNTIYF
TRBV6-6	once	TRBJ2-3	-	14	TGTGCCAGCGGCACCGGGGCCGGAACAGATACGCAGTATTTT	CASGTGAGTDTQYF
TRBV30	-	TRBJ1-2	TRBD1	16	TGTGCCTGGAGTGCCCCTTATAGACAGGGTTACTATGGCTACACCTTC	CAWSAPYRQGYYGYTF
TRBV29-1	-	TRBJ1-4	-	13	TGCAGCGTTGTTGGGACGGACAAGGAAAAACTGTTTTTT	CSVVGTDKEKLFF
TRBV6-6	few	TRBJ2-7	-	15	TGTGCCAGCAGTTACGGGGATTATTCCTCCTACGAGCAGTACTTC	CASSYGDYSSYEQYF
TRBV6-5	-	TRBJ1-1	TRBD1	14	TGTGCCAGCAGTGATCAGGGGGCGGGCACTGAAGCTTTCTTT	CASSDQGAGTEAFF
TRBV6-4	-	TRBJ2-3	TRBD2	15	TGTGCCAGCAGTGAGGGTAGCGGGAGCACAGATACGCAGTATTTT	CASSEGSGSTDTQYF
TRBV28	-	TRBJ2-3	TRBD2	15	TGTGCCAGTGGTAGCGGGGCTATGAGCACAGATACGCAGTATTTT	CASGSGAMSTDTQYF
TRBV4-1	-	TRBJ2-7	-	17	TGCGCCAGCAGCCAAGATGGGATAGAACTTTACCGCGCCGAGCAGTACTTC	CASSQDGIELYRAEQYF
TRBV27	few	TRBJ2-1	-	12	TGTGCCAGCGCCTACGCCTACAATGAGCAGTTCTTC	CASAYAYNEQFF
TRBV4-3	-	TRBJ2-4	-	20	TGCGCCAGCAGCCAAGATGAACTTCCAGGAGCTGGACTAGCCAAAAACATTCAGTACTTC	CASSQDELPGAGLAKNIQYF
TRBV6-6	-	TRBJ2-3	-	16	TGTGCCAGCAGTACGGGACGGCTGACTAGCACAGATACGCAGTATTTT	CASSTGRLTSTDTQYF
TRBV6-4	-	TRBJ2-2	-	13	TGTGCCAGCAGCTTACAGGGAAGCGGGGAGCTGTTTTTT	CASSLQGSGELFF
TRBV2	-	TRBJ1-6	-	16	-	CASSTSGVSGSSPLHF
TRBV27	-	TRBJ2-7	-	13	TGTGCCAGCAGGAGAGACAGCTCCTACGAGCAGTACTTC	CASRRDSSYEQYF
TRBV27	once	TRBJ2-7	TRBD2	15	TGTGCCAGCAGTGCCGCTAGCGGGGGCTCCTACGAGCAGTACTTC	CASSAASGGSYEQYF
TRBV6-5	-	TRBJ1-2	TRBD1	15	TGTGCCAGCAGTGGAAACAGGGGGCGTGCACTTGGCTACACCTTC	CASSGNRGRALGYTF
TRBV11-2	-	TRBJ2-5	-	16	TGTGCCAGCAGCTTAGAACAGGGCGGGCTTGGGGAGACCCAGTACTTC	CASSLEQGGLGETQYF
TRBV29-1	-	TRBJ2-7	TRBD1	12	TGCAGCGCCGAGGGACAGTCCTACGAGCAGTACTTC	CSAEGQSYEQYF
TRBV2	-	TRBJ2-3	-	13	TGTGCCAGCAGGATCGACAGCACAGATACGCAGTATTTT	CASRIDSTDTQYF
TRBV5-6	-	TRBJ2-3	-	15	TGTGCCAGCAGCGAGGGTCGGGGGCTTACAGATACGCAGTATTTT	CASSEGRGLTDTQYF
TRBV5-4	once	TRBJ2-3	-	14	TGTGCCAGCAGCTTAGGGGGTAGCGCAGATACGCAGTATTTT	CASSLGGSADTQYF
TRBV29-1	-	TRBJ2-1	-	13	TGCAGCGTTCGGGTTTTCGAAGCGGGCAAGCAGTTCTTC	CSVRVFEAGKQFF
TRBV4-1	-	TRBJ2-1	-	15	TGCGCCAGCAGCCCCGGGACTGTTTCCTACAATGAGCAGTTCTTC	CASSPGTVSYNEQFF
TRBV5-6	-	TRBJ1-1	-	13	TGTGCCAGCAGCTTGGCTGCGAACACTGAAGCTTTCTTT	CASSLAANTEAFF
TRBV18	-	TRBJ1-1	-	13	TGTGCCAGCTCACCGGGACACAACACTGAAGCTTTCTTT	CASSPGHNTEAFF
TRBV19	-	TRBJ2-3	TRBD2	16	TGTGCCAGTAGCCTCCCGGGCGGGGGGTCCACAGATACGCAGTATTTT	CASSLPGGGSTDTQYF
TRBV5-1	-	TRBJ1-2	-	16	TGCGCCAGCAGCTTGGTTTCGGCGGGGAGAGGAGATGGCTACACCTTC	CASSLVSAGRGDGYTF
TRBV7-2	-	TRBJ2-5	-	14	TGTGCCAGCAGCAAAACCCTATCCCAAGAGACCCAGTACTTC	CASSKTLSQETQYF
TRBV5-6	-	TRBJ2-2	-	14	TGTGCCAGCAGCCCCATGACAGGTCCCGGGGAGCTGTTTTTT	CASSPMTGPGELFF